This T cell receptor beta chain appears in the sequencing data of a study of cytomegalovirus exposure and HLA in healthy donors (dated by TCRdb to the late 2010s). Background on the whole study: An earlier analysis of roughly 500 of the donors reported about 250 Gb of sequence data and some 100 million unique TCR beta sequences from approximately 180 million T cells. A later genetic analysis took genome-wide SNP genotypes for about 60% of the roughly 670 donors and used that subset as a discovery cohort. Every repertoire in the discovery cohort had been generated on one and the same sequencing platform. Donor age, sex, ethnicity and CMV serostatus were collected together with the repertoire data. The later analysis used no new phenotypic data to find candidate immune exposures, relying instead on TCR beta sequences and their occurrence across donors. An early release covering 500 to 750 HLA-typed donors comprised 300 to 350 gigabases of sequencing data and roughly 85 million unique TCR sequences. Among the 398 genotyped donors, around 81% belonged to the genetic ancestry cluster associated with self-reported Caucasian donors. To predict cytomegalovirus infection status, the study brought together high-throughput TCR immunosequencing, statistical association of individual TCRs with disease status, and machine learning. On average, 235,054 unique TCR beta nucleotide sequences were sequenced per donor among a few hundred genotyped donors of the cohort, with around 19% of those sequences being non-productive. Several DR-DQ haplotypes were treated as single units for association and clustering because of strong linkage in the cohort. An earlier analysis of 500 to 650 of the donors applied high-throughput TCR beta sequencing to assess whether each TCR beta V gene segment acted as functional or pseudogenic. The number of donors typed differed by locus, with roughly 620-630 for A, B, C, DRB1 and DQB1, roughly 520 for DQA1, about 610 for DPA1, and some 440 for DPB1. A later analysis re-examined previously published TCR beta repertoires from roughly 720 donors and added high-resolution HLA genotyping to investigate patterns of TCR occurrence. The study profiled the T cell repertoires of under 700 subjects by immunosequencing and related them to cytomegalovirus serostatus. The study aimed to test whether cataloging public T cell receptors could reveal signatures of past pathogen exposure. A separate validation cohort of about 110 different subjects was used in addition to the approximately 700-subject first cohort. HLA typing included class I and class II loci at four-digit resolution. Overall results and qualifications from the work: Across donors, most TCR sequences were observed very rarely, whereas some public TCRs were present in many individuals. In a later analysis, several top co-occurrence clusters were reported to appear linked to parvovirus B19, influenza, CMV and Epstein-Barr virus. Roughly uniform sequencing depth across donors was assumed in presence/absence analyses, although this assumption may not hold. In vitro tests confirmed that a few of the cytomegalovirus-associated TCR beta chains recognize cytomegalovirus antigens. Because counts were too low, under 20 rarely observed V segments, including chromosome 9 orphons, were left out of the earlier analysis of 500 to 650 of the donors. A later analysis found that TCR association rates varied across HLA loci, with DRB1 alleles showing the most associated TCRs and HLA-C alleles the fewest. Compared with the roughly 700-donor mean, donors in an Asian-associated ancestry cluster had fewer N-insertions in productive TCRs, according to a later genetic analysis. HLA typing was unavailable for some donors at each locus, so association tests used only the typed subset. The study gave a list of about 170 TCR beta chains associated with cytomegalovirus. In an earlier analysis of more than 450 of the donors, most TCR beta V segments were observed in productive rearrangements about 90% or about 30% of the time, broadly matching IMGT annotations. Linkage disequilibrium might explain the correlated functional status among segregating V segments, but an unknown experimental factor could not be excluded. When HLA alleles, especially DR and DQ, strongly co-occurred, attributing TCR associations to individual alleles was difficult. It was suggested by the authors that the approach could potentially be generalized to other disease states and immunological phenotypes. In a later analysis, about 17,000 TCR beta sequences were associated with specific HLA alleles at a false discovery rate of 0.05. CMV serostatus was the only immune exposure information available for the cohort. Only TCR beta chains were sequenced in this cohort, and the absence of alpha or paired-chain data limited detectable features. A cluster of highly shared sequence variants was judged likely to be a technical artifact of the sequencing pipeline. Compared with equally common non-associated chains, HLA-associated TCR beta chains in a later analysis were more clonally expanded and had lower generation probabilities. The classifier was reported to diagnose cytomegalovirus status with high specificity and sensitivity in both the original and validation cohorts. Most CMV-associated TCR beta chains appeared to be HLA-restricted in a later analysis, and the HLA associations seemed to be driven largely by CMV exposure. A further reported finding was that TCR beta sequences accurately predicted the HLA-A and HLA-B alleles for most subjects in the first cohort. A later genetic analysis associated a missense DCLRE1C variant with V-gene and J-gene trimming of TCR beta chains, and an independent cohort replicated the association.

The method was the immunoSEQ multiplex PCR assay. For the multiplex PCR, a mixture combining 60 forward primers for TCR Vbeta segments and 13 reverse primers for TCR Jbeta segments was used. Amplification of the CDR3 region of rearranged TCR beta genes was performed with a multiplex PCR assay on genomic DNA. The Illumina HiSeq System was used to sequence the amplified TCR beta libraries as 87-base-pair reads. The authors' pipeline ran thus. Across the 666 repertoires, a later analysis counted 80 million or so unique TCR beta chains, roughly 11 million of which were shared by at least two donors. A nearest-neighbor algorithm error-corrected the raw reads and collapsed the reads into unique sequences, merging closely related sequences to remove PCR and sequencing errors. To assign V, D and J gene segments, CDR3 sequences were aligned to IMGT reference sequences. For a sequence to be retained, at least a six-nucleotide match to both a V gene segment and a J gene segment was required. Rearrangements were called productive when the CDR3 lacked stop codons and stayed in frame with V and J; all others were non-productive. CDR3 was defined according to IMGT convention as the region running from the second conserved V-encoded cysteine to the conserved J-encoded phenylalanine. The earlier analysis of 550 to 650 of the donors excluded any sequence lacking an unambiguous match to a single V gene segment. An earlier analysis of several hundred of the donors called V segments functional above 56.7% productive rearrangements and segregating when the between-donor standard deviation exceeded 5%. A statistical classification framework was built to diagnose cytomegalovirus status from the catalog of TCR beta chain sequences. In a later analysis, V and J genes were assigned by comparing TCR nucleotide sequences against IMGT/GENE-DB human TR gene sequences. Using the TCRdist pipeline, a later analysis assigned CDR3 sequences along with most-parsimonious VDJ recombination scenarios. In a later analysis, each TCR beta chain was defined by its CDR3 amino acid sequence together with its V-gene family, and reads lacking a unique V-gene family were excluded. To address suspected cross-contamination and a sequencing artifact, a later analysis removed 450 to 700 highly shared, low-generation-probability nucleotide sequences. In a later analysis, a clonal expansion index for each public chain was calculated from normalized within-repertoire ranks of inferred template counts. Generation probabilities in a later analysis came from a VDJ recombination model fitted to out-of-frame rearrangements, and those results were checked against IGoR. Hypergeometric tests were used in a later analysis to score TCR-TCR, TCR-HLA and TCR-CMV co-occurrence, with a repertoire-size bias correction applied to the TCR pairs. False discovery rates were estimated in a later analysis by permuting HLA or CMV assignments 20 times. In a later analysis, co-occurring TCRs were grouped using DBSCAN, and TCRdist sequence similarity was added for clustering within HLA-allele-positive subsets. Co-occurrence clustering excluded repertoires with fewer than 30,000 or more than 120,000 public chains, plus five with anomalous nucleotide sharing. TCRdb took over this immuneACCESS table, retaining in-frame rearrangements with V and J assigned. Such tables are incomplete; in checked studies, under half of the missing clones stem from an unresolved V gene, and the remainder is unexplained. For V, J and clone size, that table is used; D and trimming come from the DNA. Across this sample there are 200,000 to 250,000 clones, with approximately 87% seen only once. Of the sample, 1% to 1.5% falls within the top ten clones.

This clone was found once. Its antigen is still unknown. No base quality information exists; no much larger clone differs at one position. The cohort comprised fewer than 700 healthy bone marrow donors. At the time of sampling, all cohort members were nominally healthy, though unrecorded immune exposures were likely present. CMV serostatus was positive for more than 250 and negative for about 50% of the roughly 670 cohort members, and was not recorded for this donor. A peripheral blood sample was collected from each donor, and TCR beta sequencing was performed on peripheral blood mononuclear cells. Genomic DNA was extracted from the blood cell samples with the Qiagen DNeasy Blood Extraction Kit. The TCR originated in a human donor in good health. Sequenced material: PBMCs.

The DNA sequence is as follows: TGTGCCAGCAGTGAAAGCGGGCTTACCTACAATGAGCAGTTCTTC. Translated, this is CASSESGLTYNEQFF. The chain joins TRBV2 to TRBJ2-1; the D segment could be TRBD2, given 6 matching bases. For CDR1 and CDR2, the germline V gene lists SNHLY and FYNNEI. The V and J ends are trimmed by 2 bases and 2 bases, leaving 10 bases between them. Counted from cysteine to phenylalanine, this CDR3 has 15 amino acids. Only the CDR3 region is kept as DNA, spanning 45 bases read in frame from base 1.